This passage covers 29 T cell receptor beta chains from one sample sequenced in a study of T-cell reconstitution after alpha-beta-depleted transplantation in children. Unique molecular identifiers were used in preparing the TCRbeta library. A single record per CDR3 protein comes from TCRdb applying MiXCR to the PCR reads. The sample contains around 130,000 distinct CDR3 sequences, around a tenth of which appear only once. The starting material was PBMCs, mostly from graft donor cells, obtained 180 days after TCRalphabeta/CD19-depleted stem cell transplant. These receptors were taken from a girl under three years old who had a stem cell transplant for combined immunodeficiency, so the T cells may come from the graft donor.

This clonotype was found many times. The chain couples TRBV18 to TRBJ2-7; D unclear. Germline V CDR1 and CDR2: KGHSH, LQKENI. V dropped 6 bases and J dropped 1 base, with 10 bases sitting between them. The CDR3 runs to 13 residues. CDR3 DNA: TGTGCCAGCTCCCCTGGGTCATCCTACGAGCAGTACTTC. Its protein is CASSPGSSYEQYF.

This clonotype came up many times. J is TRBJ1-1 and V is TRBV7-2, with TRBD1 identical over 8 bases. This CDR3 has 14 amino acids. In germline, CDR1 is SGHTA, CDR2 FQGNSA. The V and J ends lost 3 bases and 5 bases, in that order; junction bases with no gene match: 5. CDR3 in amino acids: CASSFPGGLTEAFF. CDR3 nucleotides: TGTGCCAGCAGCTTCCCAGGGGGCTTGACTGAAGCTTTCTTT. Using reference TRBV7-2 and TRBJ1-1 for the parts outside the CDR3, the full variable domain is GAGVSQSPSNKVTEKGKDVELRCDPISGHTALYWYRQSLGQGLEFLIYFQGNSAPDKSGLPSDRFSAERTGGSVSTLTIQRTQQEDSAVYLCASSFPGGLTEAFFGQGTRLTVV.

This clonotype turned up a few times. The chain has TRBV7-2 and TRBJ2-2; D unclear. Germline CDR1 SGHTA, CDR2 FQGNSA. There are 14 residues in the CDR3. V was shortened by 1 base and J by 5 bases, with 8 bases between the two germline ends. The CDR3 sequence: CASSLVGSTGELFF. The CDR3 DNA reads TGTGCCAGCAGCTTAGTGGGCTCTACCGGGGAGCTGTTTTTT.

This clonotype was found a few times. The chain is built from TRBV4-3 and TRBJ2-1; D may be TRBD2 (6 bases). The CDR3 runs to 16 residues. The germline CDR1 and CDR2 sequences are LGHNA and YSLEER. The germline V and J ends were trimmed by 3 bases and 0 bases, with 12 bases remaining between them. The CDR3 loop reads CASSQGLRSSYNEQFF. The CDR3 region has the DNA TGCGCCAGCAGCCAGGGACTTCGGAGCTCCTACAATGAGCAGTTCTTC.

This clonotype was detected many times. The chain joins TRBV12-3 or TRBV12-4 to TRBJ1-5; the D is unclear. The V gene lost 3 bases and the J gene lost 4 bases, with 4 bases spanning the gap. CDR3 length: 12 amino acids. CDR3 nucleotides: TGTGCCAGCAGTTTTACAAATCAGCCCCAGCATTTT. Translating gives CASSFTNQPQHF.

This clonotype was recorded a few times. The chain links TRBV12-3 or TRBV12-4 to TRBJ2-3; the D gene is possibly TRBD1 (7 bases). With 5 bases removed from V and 5 bases from J, the gap between germline ends came to 17 bases. This CDR3 is built from 15 residues. CDR3 sequence reads: CASSRRGEGRDTQYF. CDR3 bases: TGTGCCAGCAGTCGCAGGGGGGAAGGAAGAGATACGCAGTATTTT.

The rearrangement links TRBV12-3 or TRBV12-4 to TRBJ1-5, with D possibly being TRBD1 (5 bases). The CDR3 covers 13 residues. Trimming took 9 bases from V and 6 from J, leaving 15 bases between them. CDR3 nucleotides: TGTGCCAGTGGGACGGCGTATTCTCAGCCCCAGCATTTT. Protein: CASGTAYSQPQHF.

This clonotype was found a few times. DNA for the CDR3: TGTGCCAGCAGCTCTCAGACAGCGTCCCTCTACGAGCAGTACTTC. Encoded protein: CASSSQTASLYEQYF. This sequence joins TRBV5-4 and TRBJ2-7; D might be TRBD1 (5 bases). This CDR3 spans 15 amino acids. Germline loops: CDR1 SGHNT, CDR2 YYREEE (reference sequence). V gave up 3 bases and J gave up 3 bases, with 16 bases separating them.

This clonotype was observed many times. The genes are TRBV12-3 or TRBV12-4 and TRBJ2-1; D is uncertain. V lost 1 base and J lost 8, with 9 bases in between. The length of the CDR3 is 13 residues. The CDR3 DNA follows: TGTGCCAGCAGTTTAGGTGGGCGTCATGAGCAGTTCTTC. Amino acids: CASSLGGRHEQFF.

The chain has TRBV7-6 and TRBJ1-4; 7 nucleotides line up with TRBD1. Germline assignment: CDR1 SGHVS and CDR2 FNYEAQ. The V gene end was trimmed by 3 bases and the J gene end by 6 bases; junction bases not matched to a gene: 4. The CDR3 consists of 14 residues. The CDR3 DNA is TGTGCCAGCAGCTTCGTCCAGGGGGATGAAAAACTGTTTTTT. This sequence encodes CASSFVQGDEKLFF.

This clonotype was detected a few times. This chain joins TRBV5-1 and TRBJ2-7; D is unclear. This CDR3 region has 13 residues. Germline values: CDR1 SGHRS, CDR2 YFSETQ. V was cut by 4 bases and J by 4 bases, with 12 bases left in between. The CDR3 reads CASSKAPIYEQYF. The CDR3 DNA sequence: TGCGCCAGCAGCAAGGCTCCCATATACGAGCAGTACTTC.

The chain recombines TRBV5-1 with TRBJ1-6; weak D call: TRBD1 (6 bases). The V end was cut by 0 bases, the J end by 5 bases, with 21 bases between. There are 19 residues in the CDR3. Per germline, CDR1 SGHRS and CDR2 YFSETQ. CDR3 DNA sequence: TGCGCCAGCAGCTTGGGCCCCGTCTTGACAGGCGGCCATAATTCACCCCTCCACTTT. This codes for CASSLGPVLTGGHNSPLHF. Combining the CDR3 with reference TRBV5-1 and TRBJ1-6 gives the whole variable domain KAGVTQTPRYLIKTRGQQVTLSCSPISGHRSVSWYQQTPGQGLQFLFEYFSETQRNKGNFPGRFSGRQFSNSRSEMNVSTLELGDSALYLCASSLGPVLTGGHNSPLHFGNGTRLTVT.

This clonotype was seen repeatedly, ten times or more. The CDR3 DNA reads TGCGCCAGCAGCTTTGGGGACGGAAGGGAAAAACTGTTTTTT. It codes for CASSFGDGREKLFF. The chain is built from TRBV5-1 and TRBJ1-4; D is possibly TRBD1 (5 bases). Trimming removed 2 bases at V and 8 bases at J, with 13 bases between. In germline, CDR1 is SGHRS, CDR2 YFSETQ. The CDR3 length is 14 residues.

V and J are TRBV11-1 and TRBJ2-1, with D maybe TRBD2 (10 bases). Germline loops: CDR1 SGHAT, CDR2 FQDESV (reference sequence). The CDR3 sequence is 21 residues long. The V gene lost 3 bases and the J gene lost 4 bases, with 31 bases spanning the gap. Here the CDR3 DNA reads TGTGCCAGCAGCTTCTTCGGGGACAGGGACACCCTAGCGGGAGAGTACAATGAGCAGTTCTTC. Its protein product is CASSFFGDRDTLAGEYNEQFF.

This clonotype was counted between two and nine times. V usage is TRBV20-1 and J usage is TRBJ2-7, with 7 bases lining up with TRBD1. The CDR3 totals 16 residues. Trimming at V came to 0 bases and at J to 2 bases, leaving 10 bases not matched to a gene. Germline loops: CDR1 DFQATT, CDR2 SNEGSKA (reference sequence). The CDR3 reads CSARDSGTVATYEQYF. The CDR3 DNA follows: TGCAGTGCTAGAGATAGTGGGACAGTGGCAACCTACGAGCAGTACTTC.

This clonotype showed up just a few times. The CDR3 DNA reads as TGCAGTGCTAGAGGCCCTGTGGGACTAGCGGACATTAATACCTACAATGAGCAGTTCTTC. Translating it yields CSARGPVGLADINTYNEQFF. The genes are TRBV20-1 and TRBJ2-1, with 11 positions matching TRBD2. CDR3 length: 20 residues. V was clipped by 1 base and J by 2 bases; unmatched bases: 16. Looked up from germline, CDR1 is DFQATT and CDR2 is SNEGSKA (reference sequence).

This clonotype has more than one count but fewer than ten. This sequence joins TRBV7-9 and TRBJ1-4, with a tentative D call TRBD1 (6 bases). Trimming removed 4 bases from V and 0 bases from J, with 12 bases in between. This CDR3 spans 16 amino acids. Germline V CDR1 and CDR2: SEHNR, FQNEAQ (reference sequence). This CDR3 reads CASSSDRSATNEKLFF. The CDR3 region has the DNA TGTGCCAGCAGCTCAGACAGGTCTGCAACTAATGAAAAACTGTTTTTT. Combining the CDR3 with reference TRBV7-9 and TRBJ1-4 gives the whole variable domain DTGVSQNPRHKITKRGQNVTFRCDPISEHNRLYWYRQTLGQGPEFLTYFQNEAQLEKSRLLSDRFSAERPKGSFSTLEIQRTEQGDSAMYLCASSSDRSATNEKLFFGSGTQLSVL.

The genes are TRBV25-1 and TRBJ2-7; TRBD1 might be the D (6 bases). The germline CDR1 and CDR2 sequences are MGHDK and SYGVNS. The V end lost 3 bases, the J end lost 2 bases, and 17 bases lay between the germline ends. CDR3 length: 16 residues. CDR3 residues: CASSDHLRDTPYEQYF. The DNA for the CDR3 is TGTGCCAGCAGTGACCATCTGAGGGACACCCCCTACGAGCAGTACTTC.

The chain carries TRBV10-3 and TRBJ2-7; 11 bases map to TRBD2. Germline V gene data show CDR1 as ENHRY and CDR2 as SYGVKD. V lost 0 bases and J lost 5; bases outside the gene matches: 6. The CDR3 covers 16 residues. CDR3 nucleotides: TGTGCCATCAGTGAGTCGGTTCTGGGACTAGCGGACGAGCAGTACTTC. This encodes CAISESVLGLADEQYF.

A word on this clonotype: A read error may be the cause here, since a much bigger clone is one base away. The chain combines TRBV28 with TRBJ2-5, with 11 bases matching TRBD1. Germline CDR1 reads MDHEN; CDR2 reads SYDVKM. The CDR3 spans 16 residues. The CDR3 region is CAISSPGQGARETQYF. CDR3 nucleotide sequence: TGTGCCATCAGTTCCCCAGGACAGGGGGCGAGGGAGACCCAGTACTTC.

There are a few counts of this clonotype. The gene calls are TRBV28 and TRBJ1-1; possible D gene TRBD1, 5 bases. The CDR3 spans 16 residues. V shed 5 bases and J shed 3 bases, with 19 bases lying between them. Looked up from germline, CDR1 is MDHEN and CDR2 is SYDVKM. The chain's CDR3 is CASSLRAGSGDTEAFF. Written as DNA, the CDR3 is TGTGCCAGCAGTCTTAGGGCAGGGTCCGGGGACACTGAAGCTTTCTTT.

There are a few counts of this clonotype. The CDR3 reads CASSRTGDWSTDTQYF. The CDR3 DNA follows: TGCGCCAGCAGCCGCACAGGGGACTGGAGCACAGATACGCAGTATTTT. This chain uses TRBV4-3 with TRBJ2-3; the D gene is possibly TRBD1 (7 bases). The length of the CDR3 is 16 residues. Trimming took 4 bases from V and 0 from J, leaving 14 bases between them. The germline V gene encodes CDR1 LGHNA and CDR2 YSLEER.

This clonotype appeared a few times. This chain joins TRBV20-1 and TRBJ2-1; D is unresolved. The CDR3 sequence is 13 residues long. Between the trimmed V and J ends, which lost 3 bases and 0 bases, there was a span of 6 bases. The germline CDR1 and CDR2 sequences are DFQATT and SNEGSKA (reference sequence). CDR3 protein: CSASSPSYNEQFF. The CDR3 DNA is TGCAGTGCTAGCTCCCCCTCCTACAATGAGCAGTTCTTC.

This chain uses TRBV4-3 with TRBJ2-7; 7 bases line up with TRBD2. The CDR3 loop spans 14 amino acids. J was trimmed by 4 bases and V by 4 bases; bases with no gene match: 7. Germline values: CDR1 LGHNA, CDR2 YSLEER. The DNA for the CDR3 is TGCGCCAGCAGCCCGACTCGGGGAGGGTACGAGCAGTACTTC. The encoded protein is CASSPTRGGYEQYF.

This clonotype was observed a few times. The chain couples TRBV12-3 or TRBV12-4 to TRBJ2-3, with 10 positions matching TRBD2. V shed 4 bases and J 2 bases; nucleotides not matched to a gene: 6. The length of the CDR3 is 16 residues. The DNA for the CDR3 is TGTGCCAGCAGTTCCCAGCGGGAGGGCCCCACAGATACGCAGTATTTT. Amino acids: CASSSQREGPTDTQYF.

This CDR3 reads CATNGAAGAGTDTQYF. For the CDR3, the DNA is TGTGCCACCAATGGGGCAGCCGGTGCGGGCACAGATACGCAGTATTTT. The chain employs TRBV10-3 and TRBJ2-3, with D maybe TRBD1 (5 bases). The V end was cut by 10 bases, the J end by 1 base, with 21 bases between. The CDR3 runs to 16 residues. Per germline, CDR1 ENHRY and CDR2 SYGVKD.

This clonotype was picked up many times. V gene TRBV12-3 or TRBV12-4 combines with J gene TRBJ2-7; possibly TRBD2 for D (6 bases). Deletions cut 6 bases from V and 3 bases from J, with 18 bases between. The length of the CDR3 is 15 residues. The CDR3 coding sequence is TGTGCCAGCAGGCCCTCGGGGCGGGACGGCTACGAGCAGTACTTC. Its translation is CASRPSGRDGYEQYF.

This clonotype was seen only a few times. V is TRBV7-2 and J is TRBJ1-5; D is unclear. The CDR3 sequence is 15 residues long. Trimming left V 2 bases short and J 0 bases short, with 8 bases between. Per germline, CDR1 SGHTA and CDR2 FQGNSA. The CDR3 region has the DNA TGTGCCAGCAGCTTACACGGGTATAGCAATCAGCCCCAGCATTTT. It translates to CASSLHGYSNQPQHF.

The table lists this clonotype with a few counts. V is TRBV7-2 and J is TRBJ2-2; D gene uncertain. Trimming took off 1 base at V and 5 bases at J, with 11 bases between the two ends. Germline-derived CDR1 and CDR2 are SGHTA and FQGNSA. The length of the CDR3 is 15 residues. The CDR3 is CASSLVTNRTGELFF. The CDR3, as DNA: TGTGCCAGCAGCTTAGTGACGAATCGTACCGGGGAGCTGTTTTTT.